This T cell receptor beta chain was identified during a study of blood T cell repertoires in COVID-19. Study-level information: Sites in the United States, Italy and Spain provided acute and convalescent COVID-19 samples. T cells, B-cell-depleted T cells, or PBMCs supplied cDNA or gDNA.

Germline V gives CDR1 SQVTM, CDR2 ANQGSEA. The CDR3 sequence is 12 residues long. Between the trimmed V and J ends, which lost 3 bases and 10 bases, there was a span of 15 bases. In the source study's methods: Amplification of reference gene primers provided the estimated nucleated cell counts. Method: immunoSEQ multiplex PCR; TCRdb's copy keeps in-frame clones and lacks some. The V and J calls and clone size come from that table; D and trimming were worked out from the DNA. The sample lists 200,000 or so clones; around 82% were seen once. Sequencing was performed on peripheral blood. This TCR was sampled from a woman aged 55-69 years with acute or convalescent COVID-19. V and J are TRBV29-1 and TRBJ1-1; D ambiguous. The CDR3 DNA follows: TGCAGCGTTGAGTTTCCGGGTAGAGGAGCTTTCTTT. It translates to CSVEFPGRGAFF. The full variable domain, rest sourced from reference TRBV29-1 and TRBJ1-1, is SAVISQKPSRDICQRGTSLTIQCQVDSQVTMMFWYRQQPGQSLTLIATANQGSEATYESGFVIDKFPISRPNLTFSTLTVSNMSPEDSSIYLCSVEFPGRGAFFGQGTRLTVV.